Listed below are T cell receptor beta chains from one sample, sequenced in a study of T cells in Graves' hyperthyroidism and ophthalmopathy. MiXCR, applied by TCRdb to the multiplex PCR reads, yields one record per CDR3 protein. The table records roughly 360,000 distinct CDR3 sequences, about 13% of them present only once. The sample comprised blood. These receptor sequences come from a man aged 30 to 39 with Graves' hyperthyroidism that later progressed to Graves' ophthalmopathy. Both conserved end residues are part of each CDR3. D genes are given only for firm matches. Size is stated for part of the rows, as once, few or many counts, or as a class when the clone is expanded.

TRBJ1-5	TRBV28	many	.	CASSSPQPQHF	TGTGCCAGCAGTTCCCCTCAGCCCCAGCATTTT
TRBJ2-7	TRBV7-6	once	TRBD1	CASSSYGGTGITGEQYF	TGTGCCAGCAGCTCTTATGGGGGGACAGGGATAACGGGGGAGCAGTACTTC
TRBJ2-2	TRBV6-1	many	.	CASSDGHRPTGELFF	TGTGCCAGCAGTGACGGACACAGGCCGACCGGGGAGCTGTTTTTT
TRBJ2-1	TRBV3-1	once	TRBD2	CASSQEGWTSGGSSYNEQFF	TGTGCCAGCAGCCAAGAGGGATGGACTAGCGGGGGGAGCTCCTACAATGAGCAGTTCTTC
TRBJ1-4	TRBV5-5	few	.	CASSLVRQAEGTNEKLFF	TGTGCCAGCAGCTTGGTCCGGCAGGCAGAAGGAACTAATGAAAAACTGTTTTTT
TRBJ1-1	TRBV5-1	.	.	CASSWDPENTEAFF	TGCGCCAGCAGCTGGGATCCAGAGAACACTGAAGCTTTCTTT
TRBJ2-1	TRBV13	.	.	CASSSLRAGWSSYNEQFF	TGTGCCAGCAGCTCCCTAAGGGCAGGCTGGAGCTCCTACAATGAGCAGTTCTTC
TRBJ2-5	TRBV12-3/TRBV12-4	many	TRBD1	CASSLTGKETQYF	TGTGCCAGCAGTTTGACAGGGAAAGAGACCCAGTACTTC
TRBJ2-7	TRBV27	.	TRBD1	CASNSRDRGSYEQYF	TGTGCCAGCAATTCGCGGGACAGGGGTTCCTACGAGCAGTACTTC
TRBJ1-2	TRBV7-9	many	TRBD1	CASSLRDRGLEGYTF	TGTGCCAGCAGCCTCCGGGACAGGGGGCTGGAGGGCTACACCTTC
TRBJ2-3	TRBV29-1	.	TRBD2	CSAGLAGDPDTQYF	TGCAGCGCTGGACTAGCGGGGGACCCAGATACGCAGTATTTT
TRBJ1-4	TRBV5-1	few	TRBD1	CASSLMWTGTGGEKLFF	TGCGCCAGCAGCTTGATGTGGACCGGGACAGGGGGCGAAAAACTGTTTTTT
TRBJ2-5	TRBV7-2	many	TRBD1	CASSARTGGWETQYF	TGTGCCAGCAGCGCCAGGACAGGGGGCTGGGAGACCCAGTACTTC
TRBJ1-1	TRBV28	many	.	CASNSRAEAFF	TGTGCCAGCAACTCACGTGCTGAAGCTTTCTTT
TRBJ1-5	TRBV7-9	.	TRBD1	CASSLAGQGVEQPQHF	TGTGCCAGCAGCTTAGCGGGACAGGGGGTGGAACAGCCCCAGCATTTT
TRBJ1-1	TRBV7-3	few	.	CASSTPRDTEAFF	TGTGCCAGCAGCACGCCGAGGGACACTGAAGCTTTCTTT
TRBJ2-1	TRBV18	.	TRBD1	CASSPGTGFHNEQFF	TGTGCCAGCTCACCAGGGACAGGTTTTCACAATGAGCAGTTCTTC
TRBJ2-5	TRBV12-5	many	.	CASGLTSLSEYF	TGTGCTAGTGGATTAACCTCTCTCTCAGAGTACTTC
TRBJ1-5	TRBV30	many	.	CAWSSRGDQPQHF	TGTGCCTGGAGTTCCAGGGGAGACCAGCCCCAGCATTTT
TRBJ1-3	TRBV27	many	.	CASSPTGGNTIYF	TGTGCCAGCAGTCCAACGGGCGGAAACACCATATATTTT
TRBJ2-7	TRBV12-3/TRBV12-4	few	.	CASSLGGPEQYF	TGTGCCAGCAGTTTAGGGGGGCCCGAGCAGTACTTC
TRBJ2-3	TRBV6-2/TRBV6-3	many	TRBD1	CASSAGQASTDTQYF	TGTGCCAGCAGTGCGGGACAGGCGAGCACAGATACGCAGTATTTT
TRBJ2-1	TRBV19	few	.	CASSGLATYNEQFF	TGTGCCAGTAGTGGCCTAGCGACGTACAATGAGCAGTTCTTC
TRBJ1-1	TRBV9	few	.	CASSVVELYTEAFF	TGTGCCAGCAGCGTAGTCGAGCTTTACACTGAAGCTTTCTTT
TRBJ2-5	TRBV11-2	many	TRBD1	CASCLPGQPQETQYF	TGTGCCAGCTGCTTGCCGGGACAGCCTCAAGAGACCCAGTACTTC
TRBJ1-1	TRBV5-1	many	.	CASSLARGSTEAFF	TGCGCCAGCAGCTTGGCTCGGGGTAGCACTGAAGCTTTCTTT
TRBJ1-5	TRBV12-5	many	.	CASGSPGGGGQPQHF	TGTGCTAGTGGTTCCCCTGGGGGCGGCGGTCAGCCCCAGCATTTT
TRBJ1-6	TRBV4-2	few	.	CASSQALGHGNSPLHF	TGTGCCAGCAGCCAAGCCTTGGGACACGGAAATTCACCCCTCCACTTT
TRBJ2-2	TRBV6-1	many	.	CASSGQGLNTGELFF	TGTGCCAGCAGTGGACAGGGACTGAACACCGGGGAGCTGTTTTTT
TRBJ2-3	TRBV27	.	.	CASRRGGSFTDTQYF	TGTGCCAGCAGGAGGGGGGGATCTTTCACAGATACGCAGTATTTT
TRBJ1-1	TRBV12-3/TRBV12-4	many	.	CASSLRQLNTEAFF	TGTGCCAGCAGCTTGCGACAGCTGAACACTGAAGCTTTCTTT
TRBJ2-4	TRBV20-1	many	TRBD2	CSAVLSGGAKNIQYF	TGCAGTGCCGTCCTTAGCGGGGGGGCCAAAAACATTCAGTACTTC
TRBJ1-6	TRBV7-9	few	.	CASSLEVARGSPLHF	TGTGCCAGCAGCTTAGAAGTGGCTAGGGGGTCACCCCTCCACTTT
TRBJ1-5	TRBV12-3/TRBV12-4	few	.	CASSRGEPQHF	TGTGCCAGCAGCAGGGGTGAGCCCCAGCATTTT
TRBJ2-1	TRBV20-1	many	TRBD2	CSATGTSGAMSYNEQFF	TGCAGTGCAACGGGTACTAGCGGGGCCATGTCCTACAATGAGCAGTTCTTC
TRBJ2-7	TRBV6-1	many	TRBD2	CASGNSGVDYEQYF	TGTGCCAGCGGGAATAGCGGGGTTGACTACGAGCAGTACTTC
TRBJ1-2	TRBV6-5	many	.	CASSYSSSIYGYTF	TGTGCCAGCAGTTACTCGAGTTCTATCTATGGCTACACCTTC
TRBJ2-5	TRBV20-1	few	.	CSASSEETQYF	TGCAGTGCTAGCAGCGAAGAGACCCAGTACTTC
TRBJ1-1	TRBV3-1	many	TRBD1	CASSRPGGGTEAFF	TGTGCCAGCAGCCGCCCAGGGGGAGGCACTGAAGCTTTCTTT
TRBJ1-2	TRBV5-1	.	TRBD1	CASGLATGIYGYTF	TGCGCCAGCGGCTTGGCGACAGGGATCTATGGCTACACCTTC
TRBJ1-1	TRBV20-1	many	.	CSASPPPGRSTEAFF	TGCAGTGCTAGCCCCCCCCCGGGGCGGAGTACTGAAGCTTTCTTT
TRBJ2-3	TRBV7-9	many	.	CASSLAVGTDTQYF	TGTGCCAGCAGCTTAGCGGTGGGAACAGATACGCAGTATTTT
TRBJ2-3	TRBV2	many	TRBD2	CASSVRASGGGDTQYF	TGTGCCAGCAGTGTGAGGGCTAGCGGGGGGGGTGATACGCAGTATTTT
TRBJ1-5	TRBV11-2	few	.	CASSSGPNSNQPQHF	TGTGCCAGCAGCTCGGGACCAAATAGCAATCAGCCCCAGCATTTT
TRBJ2-7	TRBV7-8	many	.	CASSLEPGIRTSYEQYF	TGTGCCAGCAGCTTAGAACCCGGTATACGTACCTCCTACGAGCAGTACTTC
TRBJ1-1	TRBV4-1	.	.	CASSQVLNPSAEAFF	TGCGCCAGCAGCCAAGTCCTAAACCCCAGCGCTGAAGCTTTCTTT